This T cell receptor beta chain was retrieved from a study of blood T cell repertoires in COVID-19. Study in general: Researchers got acute and convalescent COVID-19 samples from the United States, Italy and Spain. PBMCs, B-cell-depleted T cells, or T cells provided the cDNA or gDNA that made up the material.

This table comes from immunoSEQ multiplex PCR, and its TCRdb copy is limited to in-frame clones, with some not included. The data hold under 250,000 clones, with roughly 86% observed a single time. V was shortened by 6 bases and J by 6 bases, with 12 bases between the two germline ends. This CDR3 is 13 amino acids long. Looked up from germline, CDR1 is MDHEN and CDR2 is SYDVKM. The chain employs TRBV28 and TRBJ1-3; no clear D gene. Sequenced sample: peripheral blood. The TCR sequence derives from a man aged 80 or over with acute or convalescent COVID-19. CDR3 sequence reads: CASREGRVNTIYF. The DNA for the CDR3 is TGTGCCAGCAGGGAAGGGAGAGTAAACACCATATATTTT.